The clone carrying this TCR beta chain was observed a handful of times. Its antigen is undetermined. This CDR3 has 14 amino acids. Germline CDR1 and CDR2: LGHNA and YSLEER. V was trimmed by 0 bases and J by 3 bases, leaving 9 bases between them. This sample was included in a study of T cells in Graves' hyperthyroidism and ophthalmopathy. Study-wide results and caveats: Most thyroid clonotypes expanded above 0.001 appeared in blood too.

TCR beta CDR3 regions were amplified from RNA transcripts. The HTBI primer set drove a first-round RT-PCR of the TCR CDR3. TCRdb ran MiXCR on the multiplex PCR reads and lists one entry per CDR3 protein. The sample lists 300,000 to 450,000 distinct CDR3 sequences; around 14% were seen once. Among the patients, aged 18 to 65, hyperthyroidism was newly diagnosed and had lasted under 2 months. Patients showing uncontrolled infection, other autoimmune disease, pregnancy or lactation were ineligible. Diagnosing involved the use of clinical symptoms, serum thyroxine and TRAb, thyroid ultrasound and orbital computed tomography.

This rearrangement joins TRBV4-3 to TRBJ2-7; D uncertain. This TCR came from a woman aged 18 to 35 with Graves' hyperthyroidism that later progressed to Graves' ophthalmopathy. Material: blood. CDR3 nucleotides: TGCGCCAGCAGCCAAGATCTCAACAACTACGAGCAGTACTTC. Translating gives CASSQDLNNYEQYF.